The 9 T cell receptor beta chains reported below all come from one sample, sequenced in a study of spatial heterogeneity in lung cancer. From the 5' RACE reads, TCRdb called clonotypes with MiXCR, one entry per CDR3 protein. The table has about 80,000 distinct CDR3 sequences, 7% to 9% seen once; the top ten hold about 6.8%. The time point was: sample taken at primary tumor resection. The starting material was PBMCs, obtained at surgery. All receptors come from a male donor with early-stage non-small cell lung cancer.

The genes are TRBV10-2 and TRBJ2-4, with TRBD2 as a possible D gene (6 bases). The germline gives CDR1 WSHSY, CDR2 SAAADI. There are 14 residues in the CDR3. V dropped 4 bases and J dropped 0 bases, with 7 bases sitting between them. CDR3 nucleotides: TGCGCCAGCAGTGCGGGACTAGCCAAAAACATTCAGTACTTC. This encodes CASSAGLAKNIQYF.

In this sample, this clonotype turned up many times. The genes are TRBV25-1 and TRBJ2-1; D remains ambiguous. Trimming took 2 bases from V and 10 from J, leaving 9 bases between them. The CDR3 has 12 residues. Germline CDR1 reads MGHDK; CDR2 reads SYGVNS. CDR3 sequence (DNA): TGTGCCAGCAGTGAAGCGCGGAAGGAGCAGTTCTTC. Its protein is CASSEARKEQFF. The full variable domain, completed using reference TRBV25-1 and TRBJ2-1, is EADIYQTPRYLVIGTGKKITLECSQTMGHDKMYWYQQDPGMELHLIHYSYGVNSTEKGDLSSESTVSRIRTEHFPLTLESARPSHTSQYLCASSEARKEQFFGPGTRLTVL.

This clonotype has a count of ten or more. The chain couples TRBV28 to TRBJ1-6; D ambiguous. Trimming cost V 3 bases and J 0 bases, with 6 bases left between them. Germline V gene sequence: CDR1 MDHEN, CDR2 SYDVKM. The CDR3 runs to 15 residues. This CDR3 reads CASSFESSYNSPLHF. The CDR3 bases are TGTGCCAGCAGTTTCGAGAGCTCCTATAATTCACCCCTCCACTTT.

This clonotype was seen only a few times. The genes are TRBV27 and TRBJ2-7; TRBD2 agrees at 7 bases. The CDR3 sequence is 12 residues long. From germline, CDR1 is MNHEY and CDR2 SMNVEV (reference sequence). The V segment lost 3 bases and the J segment 7 bases; nucleotides outside the gene matches: 3. The CDR3 reads CASSFSGGEQYF. Here the CDR3 DNA reads TGTGCCAGCAGTTTTTCGGGAGGAGAGCAGTACTTC.

The genes are TRBV27 and TRBJ2-2; D possibly corresponds to TRBD2 (6 bases). V lost 4 bases and J lost 0, with 15 bases in between. The CDR3 length is 17 residues. Germline CDR1 reads MNHEY; CDR2 reads SMNVEV (reference sequence). Here the CDR3 DNA reads TGTGCCAGCAGTTCGTTGGGGACTTATGCGAACACCGGGGAGCTGTTTTTT. Protein product: CASSSLGTYANTGELFF.

At least ten counts were recorded for this clonotype. The J gene is TRBJ1-5, the V gene TRBV12-3 or TRBV12-4; no definite D call. V was cut by 2 bases and J by 6 bases, with 20 bases left in between. The CDR3 totals 17 residues. This CDR3 reads CASSLSGQVASGQPQHF. CDR3 bases: TGTGCCAGCAGTTTATCCGGGCAGGTGGCGTCCGGTCAGCCCCAGCATTTT.

This clonotype was detected many times. The chain couples TRBV10-3 to TRBJ1-1; tentative D call: TRBD1 (5 bases). There are 13 residues in the CDR3. Germline V gene data show CDR1 as ENHRY and CDR2 as SYGVKD. V dropped 6 bases and J dropped 3 bases, with 11 bases sitting between them. In DNA form, the CDR3 reads TGTGCCATCAGCGCTACAGGATACACTGAAGCTTTCTTT. This codes for CAISATGYTEAFF.

This clonotype turned up a few times. The rearrangement uses TRBV7-9 and TRBJ2-5, with 8 bases that match TRBD1. V shed 5 bases, J shed 1 base, and the junction held 12 bases outside the gene matches. The CDR3 spans 17 residues. CDR1 SEHNR and CDR2 FQNEAQ come from the germline V gene (reference sequence). CDR3: CASSARGQGFFQETQYF. The DNA of the CDR3 is TGTGCCAGCAGCGCCCGAGGACAGGGATTTTTCCAAGAGACCCAGTACTTC.

The table lists this clonotype with a few counts. This chain uses TRBV10-3 with TRBJ1-1; TRBD1 matches at 10 bases. V gave up 5 bases and J gave up 2 bases; unmatched junction bases: 5. Germline values: CDR1 ENHRY, CDR2 SYGVKD. CDR3 length: 15 residues. The DNA of the CDR3 is TGTGCCATCAGTACTAGGGACAGGGGCAACACTGAAGCTTTCTTT. It translates to CAISTRDRGNTEAFF.